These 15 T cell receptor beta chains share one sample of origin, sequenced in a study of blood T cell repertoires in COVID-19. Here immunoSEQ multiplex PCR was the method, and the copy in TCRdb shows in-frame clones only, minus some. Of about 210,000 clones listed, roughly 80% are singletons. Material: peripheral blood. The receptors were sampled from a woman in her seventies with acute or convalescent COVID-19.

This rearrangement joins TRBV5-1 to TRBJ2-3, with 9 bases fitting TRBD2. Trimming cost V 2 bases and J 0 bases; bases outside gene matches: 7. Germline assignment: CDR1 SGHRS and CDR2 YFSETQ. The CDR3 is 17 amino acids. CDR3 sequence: CASSFTLAGLSTDTQYF. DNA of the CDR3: TGCGCCAGCAGCTTTACCCTAGCGGGGCTAAGCACAGATACGCAGTATTTT.

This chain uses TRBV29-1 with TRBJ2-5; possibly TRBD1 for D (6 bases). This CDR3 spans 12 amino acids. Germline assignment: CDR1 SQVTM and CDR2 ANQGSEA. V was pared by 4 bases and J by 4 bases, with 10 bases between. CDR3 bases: TGCAGCGTTGGGGGGCTCGGAGAGACCCAGTACTTC. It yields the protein CSVGGLGETQYF.

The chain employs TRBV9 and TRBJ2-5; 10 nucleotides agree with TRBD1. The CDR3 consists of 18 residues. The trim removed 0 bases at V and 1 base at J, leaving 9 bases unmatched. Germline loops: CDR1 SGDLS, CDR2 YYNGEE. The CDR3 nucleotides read TGTGCCAGCAGCGTAGGCGTTCCGGGGACAGGGGCCCAAGAGACCCAGTACTTC. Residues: CASSVGVPGTGAQETQYF.

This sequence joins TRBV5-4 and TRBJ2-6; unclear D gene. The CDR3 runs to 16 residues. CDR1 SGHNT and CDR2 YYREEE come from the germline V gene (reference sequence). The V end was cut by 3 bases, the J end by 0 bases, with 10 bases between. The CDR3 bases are TGTGCCAGCAGCTCTAGGAGAAACTCTGGGGCCAACGTCCTGACTTTC. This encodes CASSSRRNSGANVLTF.

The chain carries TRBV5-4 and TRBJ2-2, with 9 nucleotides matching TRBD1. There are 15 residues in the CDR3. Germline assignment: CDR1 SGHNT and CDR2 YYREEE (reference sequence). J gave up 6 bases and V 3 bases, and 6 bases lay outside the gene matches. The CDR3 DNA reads TGTGCCAGCAGCTCGGGGGACAGGGCGGCCGGGGAGCTGTTTTTT. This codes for CASSSGDRAAGELFF.

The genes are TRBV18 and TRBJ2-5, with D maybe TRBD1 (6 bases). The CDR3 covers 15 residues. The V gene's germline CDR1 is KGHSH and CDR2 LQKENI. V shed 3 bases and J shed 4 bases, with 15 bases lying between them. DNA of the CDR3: TGTGCCAGCTCACCCTACGGGACAACCAGAGAGACCCAGTACTTC. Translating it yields CASSPYGTTRETQYF.

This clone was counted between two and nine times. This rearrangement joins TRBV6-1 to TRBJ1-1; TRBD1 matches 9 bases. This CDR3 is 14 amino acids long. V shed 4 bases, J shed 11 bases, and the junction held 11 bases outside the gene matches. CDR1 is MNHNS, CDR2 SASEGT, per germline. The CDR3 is CASSGPGQGFEAFF. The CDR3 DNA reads TGTGCCAGCAGTGGCCCGGGACAGGGATTTGAGGCTTTCTTT.

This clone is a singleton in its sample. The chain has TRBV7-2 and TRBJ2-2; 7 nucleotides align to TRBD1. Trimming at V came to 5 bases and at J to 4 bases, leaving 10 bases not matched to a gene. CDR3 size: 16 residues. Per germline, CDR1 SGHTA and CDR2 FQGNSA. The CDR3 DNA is TGTGCCAGCAGCCAGTCCGGGACAGCGAGCACCGGGGAGCTGTTTTTT. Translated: CASSQSGTASTGELFF. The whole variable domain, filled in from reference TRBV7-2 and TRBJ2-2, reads GAGVSQSPSNKVTEKGKDVELRCDPISGHTALYWYRQSLGQGLEFLIYFQGNSAPDKSGLPSDRFSAERTGGSVSTLTIQRTQQEDSAVYLCASSQSGTASTGELFFGEGSRLTVL.

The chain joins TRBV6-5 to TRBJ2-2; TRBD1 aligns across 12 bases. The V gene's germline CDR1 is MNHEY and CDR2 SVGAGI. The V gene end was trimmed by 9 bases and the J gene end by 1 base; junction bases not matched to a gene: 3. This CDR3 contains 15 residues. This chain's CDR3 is CASRDRGQNTGELFF. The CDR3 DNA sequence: TGTGCCAGTAGGGACAGGGGGCAGAACACCGGGGAGCTGTTTTTT.

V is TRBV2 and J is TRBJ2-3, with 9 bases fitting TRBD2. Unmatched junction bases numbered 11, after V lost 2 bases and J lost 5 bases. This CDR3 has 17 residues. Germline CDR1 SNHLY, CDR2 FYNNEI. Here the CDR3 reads CASSELAGALGGDTQYF. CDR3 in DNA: TGTGCCAGCAGTGAATTAGCGGGGGCCCTGGGCGGAGATACGCAGTATTTT. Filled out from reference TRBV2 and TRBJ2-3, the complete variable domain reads EPEVTQTPSHQVTQMGQEVILRCVPISNHLYFYWYRQILGQKVEFLVSFYNNEISEKSEIFDDQFSVERPDGSNFTLKIRSTKLEDSAMYFCASSELAGALGGDTQYFGPGTRLTVL.

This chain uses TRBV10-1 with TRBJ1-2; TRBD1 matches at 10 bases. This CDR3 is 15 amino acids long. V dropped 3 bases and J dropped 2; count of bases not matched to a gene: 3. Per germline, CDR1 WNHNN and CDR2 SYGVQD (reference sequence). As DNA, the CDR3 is TGCGCCAGCAGTGACGGGACAGGGGCGAACTATGGCTACACCTTC. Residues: CASSDGTGANYGYTF.

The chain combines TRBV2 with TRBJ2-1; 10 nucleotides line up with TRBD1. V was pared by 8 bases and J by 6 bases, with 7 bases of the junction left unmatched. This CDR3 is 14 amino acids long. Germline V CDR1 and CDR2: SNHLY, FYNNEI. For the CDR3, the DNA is TGTGCCAGCGGAAGGGACAGGGGCGTCAATGAGCAGTTCTTC. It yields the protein CASGRDRGVNEQFF.

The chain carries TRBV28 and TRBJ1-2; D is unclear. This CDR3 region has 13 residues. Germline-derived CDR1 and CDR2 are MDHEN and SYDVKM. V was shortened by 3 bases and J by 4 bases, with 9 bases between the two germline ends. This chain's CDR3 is CASSLRESYGYTF. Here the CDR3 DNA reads TGTGCCAGCAGTTTGCGCGAGAGCTATGGCTACACCTTC.

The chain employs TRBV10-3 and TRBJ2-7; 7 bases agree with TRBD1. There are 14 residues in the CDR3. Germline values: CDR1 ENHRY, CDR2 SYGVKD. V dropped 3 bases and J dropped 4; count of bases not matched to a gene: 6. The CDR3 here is CAISDPRQGYEQYV. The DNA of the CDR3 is TGTGCCATCAGTGACCCTCGACAGGGTTACGAGCAGTACGTC.

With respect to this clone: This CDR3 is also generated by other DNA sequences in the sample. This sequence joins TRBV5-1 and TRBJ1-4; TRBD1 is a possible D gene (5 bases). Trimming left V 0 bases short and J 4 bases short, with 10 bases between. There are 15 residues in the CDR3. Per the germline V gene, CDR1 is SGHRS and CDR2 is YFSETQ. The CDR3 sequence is CASSLAGQGNEKLFF. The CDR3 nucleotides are TGCGCCAGCAGCTTGGCCGGCCAGGGTAATGAAAAACTGTTTTTT.